This T cell receptor beta chain was retrieved from a study of cytomegalovirus exposure and HLA in healthy donors. Study-wide background: Around 81% of around 400 genotyped donors fell in the Caucasian-associated ancestry cluster.

A word on this clone: The antigen is undetermined.

There are 12 residues in the CDR3. The germline V gene has CDR1 SGHRS and CDR2 YFSETQ. V trimming: 2 bases; J trimming: 8 bases; junction bases outside the gene matches: 1. Points from the study as a whole: Apart from CMV serostatus, no immune exposure information was available. From TCR beta sequences, most subjects' HLA-A and HLA-B alleles were reportedly predicted accurately. Per a prior analysis, the majority of TCR beta V segments were productive roughly 87% or roughly 30% of the time.

The PCR ran on 60 Vbeta and 13 Jbeta primers. The data were produced by immunoSEQ multiplex PCR, yet TCRdb's version contains in-frame clones alone and is incomplete. The sample records nearly 200,000 clones, about 76% being singletons. The specimen sequenced was PBMCs. The rearrangement joins TRBV5-1 to TRBJ2-1; the match to TRBD1 covers 7 bases. The TCR comes from a male donor in good health and CMV-seropositive. The CDR3 loop reads CASSFRGHEQFF. CDR3 bases: TGCGCCAGCAGCTTTAGGGGGCATGAGCAGTTCTTC.